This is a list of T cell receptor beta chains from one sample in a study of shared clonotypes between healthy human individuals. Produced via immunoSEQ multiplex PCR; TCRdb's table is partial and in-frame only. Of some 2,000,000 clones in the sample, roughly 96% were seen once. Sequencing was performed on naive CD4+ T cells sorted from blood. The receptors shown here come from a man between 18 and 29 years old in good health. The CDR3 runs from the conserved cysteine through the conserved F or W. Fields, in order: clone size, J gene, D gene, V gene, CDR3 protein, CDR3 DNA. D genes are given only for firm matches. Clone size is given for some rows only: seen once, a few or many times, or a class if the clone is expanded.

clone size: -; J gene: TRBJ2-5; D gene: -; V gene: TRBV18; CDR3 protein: CASSPQRGGTQYF; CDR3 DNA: TGTGCCAGCTCCCCCCAGAGGGGCGGGACCCAGTACTTC
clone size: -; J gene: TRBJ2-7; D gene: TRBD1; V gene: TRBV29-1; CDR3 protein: CSPEGTGGCEQYF; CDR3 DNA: TGCAGCCCGGAGGGGACAGGGGGCTGCGAGCAGTACTTC
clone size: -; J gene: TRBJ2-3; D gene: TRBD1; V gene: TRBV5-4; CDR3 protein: CASTPGGQTGGQYF; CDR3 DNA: TGTGCCAGCACCCCGGGAGGACAGACAGGGGGGCAGTATTTT
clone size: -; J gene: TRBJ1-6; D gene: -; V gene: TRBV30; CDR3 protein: CAWASMNYSPLHF; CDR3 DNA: TGTGCCTGGGCCTCGATGAATTATTCACCCCTCCACTTT
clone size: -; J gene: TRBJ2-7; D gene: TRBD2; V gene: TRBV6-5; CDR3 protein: CASRGTSGRYEQYF; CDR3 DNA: TGTGCCAGCAGGGGGACTAGCGGGCGTTACGAGCAGTACTTC
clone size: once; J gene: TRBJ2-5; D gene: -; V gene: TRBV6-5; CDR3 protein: CASSYSNLAETQYF; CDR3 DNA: TGTGCCAGCAGTTACTCGAATTTAGCAGAGACCCAGTACTTC
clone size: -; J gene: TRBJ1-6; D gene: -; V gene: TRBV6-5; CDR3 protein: CASSSAGDSPLHF; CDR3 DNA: TGTGCCAGCAGCTCTGCAGGGGACTCACCCCTCCACTTT
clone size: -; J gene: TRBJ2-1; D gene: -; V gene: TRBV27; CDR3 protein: CASSPEESYNEQFF; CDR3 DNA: TGTGCCAGCAGTCCGGAGGAATCCTACAATGAGCAGTTCTTC
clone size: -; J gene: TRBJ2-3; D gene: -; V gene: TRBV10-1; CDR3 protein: CASSDPANTQYF; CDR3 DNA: TGCGCCAGCAGTGATCCGGCGAATACGCAGTATTTT
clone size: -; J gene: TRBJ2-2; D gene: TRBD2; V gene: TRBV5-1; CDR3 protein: CASSKGTSGGTGELFF; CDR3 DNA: TGCGCCAGCAGCAAGGGGACTAGCGGAGGGACCGGGGAGCTGTTTTTT
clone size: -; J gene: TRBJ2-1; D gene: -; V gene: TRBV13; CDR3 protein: CASSPGTGEQFF; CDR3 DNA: TGTGCCAGCAGCCCAGGCACGGGGGAGCAGTTCTTC
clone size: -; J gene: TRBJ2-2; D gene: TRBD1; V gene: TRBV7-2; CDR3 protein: CASSFRDRADTGELFF; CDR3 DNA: TGTGCCAGCAGCTTCCGGGACAGGGCTGACACCGGGGAGCTGTTTTTT
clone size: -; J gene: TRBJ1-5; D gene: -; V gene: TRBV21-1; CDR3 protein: CASSISHWHHQPQHF; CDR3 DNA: TGTGCCAGCAGCATTTCACATTGGCATCATCAGCCCCAGCATTTT
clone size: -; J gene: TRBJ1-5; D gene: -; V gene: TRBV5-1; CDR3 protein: CASSGSTGNNQPQHF; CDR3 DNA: TGCGCCAGCAGCGGATCGACAGGAAATAATCAGCCCCAGCATTTT
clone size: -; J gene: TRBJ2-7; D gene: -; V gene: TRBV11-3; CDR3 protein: CASSLSGKSYEQYF; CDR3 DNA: TGTGCCAGCAGCTTATCGGGCAAATCCTACGAGCAGTACTTC
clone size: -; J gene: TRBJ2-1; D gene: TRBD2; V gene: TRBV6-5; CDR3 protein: CASSRLAASYNEQFF; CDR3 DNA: TGTGCCAGCAGCAGACTAGCGGCCTCCTACAATGAGCAGTTCTTC
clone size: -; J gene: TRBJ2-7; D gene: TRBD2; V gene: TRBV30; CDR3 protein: CAWKAGGSYEQYF; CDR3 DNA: TGTGCCTGGAAAGCGGGAGGTTCCTACGAGCAGTACTTC
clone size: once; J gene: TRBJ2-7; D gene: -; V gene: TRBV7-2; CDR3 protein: CASSSGRRYEQYF; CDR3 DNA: TGTGCCAGCAGCTCAGGGAGACGCTACGAGCAGTACTTC
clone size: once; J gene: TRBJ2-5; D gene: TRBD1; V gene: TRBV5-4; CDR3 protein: CASSLRQGETQYF; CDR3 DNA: TGTGCCAGCAGCTTACGACAGGGTGAGACCCAGTACTTC
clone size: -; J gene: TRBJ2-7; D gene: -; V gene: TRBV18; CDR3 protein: CASSPTANLRGARYEQYF; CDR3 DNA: TGTGCCAGCTCACCAACCGCTAATCTTAGAGGGGCTCGCTACGAGCAGTACTTC
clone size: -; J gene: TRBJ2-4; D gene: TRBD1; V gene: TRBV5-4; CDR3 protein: CASSPATGVEAKNIQYF; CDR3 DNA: TGTGCCAGCAGCCCTGCGACAGGGGTCGAAGCCAAAAACATTCAGTACTTC
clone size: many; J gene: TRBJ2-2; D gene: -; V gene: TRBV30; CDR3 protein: CAWTAWGSGELFF; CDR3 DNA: TGTGCCTGGACCGCCTGGGGGTCCGGGGAGCTGTTTTTT
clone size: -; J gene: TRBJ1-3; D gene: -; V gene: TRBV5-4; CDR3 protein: CASSNQGNTIYF; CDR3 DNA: TGTGCCAGCAGCAACCAGGGAAACACCATATATTTT
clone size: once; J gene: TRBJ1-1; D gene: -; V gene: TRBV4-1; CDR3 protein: CASRVELGAFF; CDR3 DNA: TGCGCCAGCAGAGTGGAGTTGGGGGCTTTCTTT
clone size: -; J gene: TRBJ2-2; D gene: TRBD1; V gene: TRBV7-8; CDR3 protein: CASRESGTGATGELFF; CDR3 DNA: TGTGCCAGCAGGGAATCCGGGACAGGGGCCACCGGGGAGCTGTTTTTT
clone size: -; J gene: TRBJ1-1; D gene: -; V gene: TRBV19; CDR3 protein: CASNQNTEAFF; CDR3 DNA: TGTGCCAGTAACCAGAACACTGAAGCTTTCTTT
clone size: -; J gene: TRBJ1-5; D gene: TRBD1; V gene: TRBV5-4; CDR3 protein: CASSLDRVGNQPQHF; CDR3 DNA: TGTGCCAGCAGCCTTGACAGGGTCGGCAATCAGCCCCAGCATTTT
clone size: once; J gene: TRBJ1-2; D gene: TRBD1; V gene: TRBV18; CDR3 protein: CASSPPETGVFGYTF; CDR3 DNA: TGTGCCAGCTCACCACCGGAGACAGGGGTTTTTGGCTACACCTTC
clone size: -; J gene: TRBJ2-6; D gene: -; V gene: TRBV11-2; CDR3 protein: CASSLSGPSGANVLTF; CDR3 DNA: TGTGCCAGCAGTCTTAGTGGCCCCTCTGGGGCCAACGTCCTGACTTTC
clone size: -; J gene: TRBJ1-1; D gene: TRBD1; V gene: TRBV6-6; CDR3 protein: CASSPLTGLTEAFF; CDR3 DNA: TGTGCCAGCAGTCCCCTGACAGGGTTAACTGAAGCTTTCTTT
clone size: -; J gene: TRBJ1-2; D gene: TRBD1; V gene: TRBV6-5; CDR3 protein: CASSYVTGNYGYTF; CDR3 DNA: TGTGCCAGCAGTTACGTGACAGGGAACTATGGCTACACCTTC
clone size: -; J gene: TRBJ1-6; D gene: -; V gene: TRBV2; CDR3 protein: CASSERAAVSYSPLHF; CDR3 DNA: TGTGCCAGCAGTGAGAGGGCGGCTGTATCCTATTCACCCCTCCACTTT
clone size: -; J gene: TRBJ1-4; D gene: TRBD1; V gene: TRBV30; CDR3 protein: CAWKGQDYEKLFF; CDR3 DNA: TGTGCCTGGAAGGGACAGGACTATGAAAAACTGTTTTTT
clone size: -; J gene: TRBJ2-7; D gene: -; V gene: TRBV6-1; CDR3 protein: CASSALGAGEGEQYF; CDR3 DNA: TGTGCCAGCAGTGCCCTTGGGGCAGGCGAAGGCGAGCAGTACTTC
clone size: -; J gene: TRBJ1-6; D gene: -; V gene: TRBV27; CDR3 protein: CASSRGLWSPLHF; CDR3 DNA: TGTGCCAGCAGTAGGGGCCTATGGTCACCCCTCCACTTT
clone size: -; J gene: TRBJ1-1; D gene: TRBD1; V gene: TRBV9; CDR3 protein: CASSATGANTEAFF; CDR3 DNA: TGTGCCAGCAGCGCGACAGGGGCTAACACTGAAGCTTTCTTT
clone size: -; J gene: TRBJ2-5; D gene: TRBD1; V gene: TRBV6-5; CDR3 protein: CASSYSRSGQKETQYF; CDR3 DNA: TGTGCCAGCAGTTACTCCCGCTCGGGACAGAAAGAGACCCAGTACTTC
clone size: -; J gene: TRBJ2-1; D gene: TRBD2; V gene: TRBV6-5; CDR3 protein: CASSLPGTSYEQFF; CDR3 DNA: TGTGCCAGCAGCTTACCCGGGACTAGCTATGAGCAGTTCTTC
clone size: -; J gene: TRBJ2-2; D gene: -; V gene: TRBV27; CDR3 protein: CASSPLGLGRYLNTGELFF; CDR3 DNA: TGTGCCAGCAGTCCGCTGGGGTTAGGGCGTTATCTTAACACCGGGGAGCTGTTTTTT
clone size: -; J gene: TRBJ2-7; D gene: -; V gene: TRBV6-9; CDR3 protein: CASSYRYEQYF; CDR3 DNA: TGTGCCAGCAGTTACAGGTACGAGCAGTACTTC
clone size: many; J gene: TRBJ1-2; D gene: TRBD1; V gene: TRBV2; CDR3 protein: CASTRQGGGYTF; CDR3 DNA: TGTGCCAGCACAAGACAGGGGGGCGGCTACACCTTC
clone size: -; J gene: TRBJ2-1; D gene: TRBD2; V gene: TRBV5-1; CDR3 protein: CASRPGVAGGPYNEQFF; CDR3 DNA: TGCGCCAGCAGACCCGGGGTAGCGGGGGGGCCCTACAATGAGCAGTTCTTC
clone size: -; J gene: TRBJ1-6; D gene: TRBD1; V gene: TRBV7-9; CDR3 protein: CASSAGQGVLHF; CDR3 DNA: TGTGCCAGCAGCGCGGGACAGGGGGTCCTCCACTTT
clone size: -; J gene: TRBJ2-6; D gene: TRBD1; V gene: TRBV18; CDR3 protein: CASDPTGGGANVLTF; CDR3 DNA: TGTGCCAGCGACCCAACAGGGGGTGGGGCCAACGTCCTGACTTTC
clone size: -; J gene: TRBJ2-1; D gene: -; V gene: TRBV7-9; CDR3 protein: CASSLRRTAMDEQFF; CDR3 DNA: TGTGCCAGCAGCTTACGCCGGACAGCCATGGATGAGCAGTTCTTC
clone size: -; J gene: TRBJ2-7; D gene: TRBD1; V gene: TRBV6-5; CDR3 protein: CASRTGIDEQYF; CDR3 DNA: TGTGCCAGCAGGACAGGGATAGACGAGCAGTACTTC
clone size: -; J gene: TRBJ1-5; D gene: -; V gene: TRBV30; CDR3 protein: CAWSWGRDSLYSNQPQHF; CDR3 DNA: TGTGCCTGGAGTTGGGGCAGGGATTCGTTGTATAGCAATCAGCCCCAGCATTTT
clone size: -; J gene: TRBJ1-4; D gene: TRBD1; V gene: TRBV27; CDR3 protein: CASSPPRDRVSVVDEKLFF; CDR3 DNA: TGTGCCAGCAGTCCTCCCCGGGACAGGGTTTCGGTGGTAGATGAAAAACTGTTTTTT
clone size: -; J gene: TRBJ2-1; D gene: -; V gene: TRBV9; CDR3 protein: CASSVEGGRLPVF; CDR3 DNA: TGTGCCAGCAGCGTAGAAGGAGGGAGACTACCCGTCTTC
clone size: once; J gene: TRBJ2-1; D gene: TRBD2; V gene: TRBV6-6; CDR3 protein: CASSYRLADNEQFF; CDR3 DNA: TGTGCCAGCAGTTACCGGCTAGCGGACAATGAGCAGTTCTTC
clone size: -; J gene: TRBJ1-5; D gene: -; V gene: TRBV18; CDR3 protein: CASSLGGSYSNQPQHF; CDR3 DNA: TGTGCCAGCTCACTAGGTGGGAGTTATAGCAATCAGCCCCAGCATTTT
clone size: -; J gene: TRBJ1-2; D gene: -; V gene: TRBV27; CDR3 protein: CASKDSPVNYGYTF; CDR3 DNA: TGTGCCAGCAAAGACTCCCCAGTTAACTATGGCTACACCTTC
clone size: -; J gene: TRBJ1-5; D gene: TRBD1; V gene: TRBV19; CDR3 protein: CASSRQGGPQHF; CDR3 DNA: TGTGCCAGTAGCCGACAGGGCGGGCCCCAGCATTTT
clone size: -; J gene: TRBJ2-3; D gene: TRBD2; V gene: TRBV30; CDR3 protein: CAWSRAGVSTDTQYF; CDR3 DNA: TGTGCCTGGAGTAGAGCGGGGGTTAGCACAGATACGCAGTATTTT
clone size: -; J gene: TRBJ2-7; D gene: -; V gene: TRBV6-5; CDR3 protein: CASSSYPGEQYF; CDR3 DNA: TGTGCCAGCAGTTCTTACCCCGGGGAGCAGTACTTC